Following are 30 T cell receptor beta chains from one sample sequenced in a study of cytomegalovirus exposure and HLA in healthy donors. Primers: 60 Vbeta forward and 13 Jbeta reverse. This table comes from immunoSEQ multiplex PCR, and its TCRdb copy is limited to in-frame clones, with some not included. The sample lists some 98,000 clones; about 80% were seen once. Sequencing input: PBMCs. Source of these receptors: a young man in good health and CMV-seropositive.

V and J are TRBV4-1 and TRBJ1-5; tentative D call: TRBD1 (5 bases). Germline-derived CDR1 and CDR2 are MGHRA and YSYEKL. The CDR3 is made up of 15 amino acids. Trimming took 5 bases from V and 2 from J, leaving 13 bases between them. This chain's CDR3 is CASSVDGGGNQPQHF. The CDR3 DNA follows: TGCGCCAGCAGCGTCGACGGAGGGGGCAATCAGCCCCAGCATTTT.

The rearrangement uses TRBV4-1 and TRBJ1-5; D is unresolved. V was cut by 1 base and J by 0 bases, with 10 bases left in between. The CDR3 sequence is 16 residues long. The germline gives CDR1 MGHRA, CDR2 YSYEKL. The CDR3 nucleotides are TGCGCCAGCAGCCAAGTAGCAAAGGCTAGCAATCAGCCCCAGCATTTT. Protein product: CASSQVAKASNQPQHF.

CDR3 nucleotide sequence: TGTGCCAGCAGTTACGAGGGTATGCGTGGCTACACCTTC. Protein product: CASSYEGMRGYTF. This chain joins TRBV6-5 and TRBJ1-2; no firm D call. The CDR3 consists of 13 residues. Trimming left V 2 bases short and J 7 bases short, with 11 bases between. Germline V CDR1 and CDR2: MNHEY, SVGAGI.

This chain uses TRBV10-2 with TRBJ2-5; 11 bases match TRBD2. Trimming removed 0 bases from V and 4 bases from J; junction bases left unmatched: 10. Germline CDR1 WSHSY, CDR2 SAAADI. The CDR3 totals 18 residues. The CDR3 DNA sequence: TGCGCCAGCAGTGAGTCCTCGTTTAGCGGGGGGGCCGCAGAGACCCAGTACTTC. This sequence encodes CASSESSFSGGAAETQYF.

This clone was seen a few times. The chain joins TRBV7-9 to TRBJ1-2; 8 nucleotides line up with TRBD1. The V and J ends lost 5 bases and 8 bases, in that order; junction bases with no gene match: 7. The CDR3 length is 13 residues. From germline, CDR1 is SEHNR and CDR2 FQNEAQ (reference sequence). The CDR3 loop reads CASSQTGEGGYTF. The CDR3 nucleotides are TGTGCCAGCAGCCAGACAGGGGAAGGCGGCTACACCTTC.

J is TRBJ2-3 and V is TRBV19; no definite D call. The CDR3 is 14 amino acids. Germline CDR1 reads LNHDA; CDR2 reads SQIVND (reference sequence). V dropped 6 bases and J dropped 1 base, with 11 bases sitting between them. The DNA of the CDR3 is TGTGCCAGTAGAGGTTTTCGGGGCACAGATACGCAGTATTTT. Protein: CASRGFRGTDTQYF. The variable domain in full, with the rest retrieved from reference TRBV19 and TRBJ2-3, is DGGITQSPKYLFRKEGQNVTLSCEQNLNHDAMYWYRQDPGQGLRLIYYSQIVNDFQKGDIAEGYSVSREKKESFPLTVTSAQKNPTAFYLCASRGFRGTDTQYFGPGTRLTVL.

With regard to this clone: One junction end disagrees with the germline gene, perhaps due to a read error. V usage is TRBV2 and J usage is TRBJ1-6, with unresolved D. CDR1 and CDR2 (germline): SNHLY, FYNNEI. The CDR3 is 16 amino acids. CDR3 region: CASSEALRRYNSPPHF. The CDR3 coding sequence is TGTGCCAGCAGTGAAGCGCTTAGGAGATATAATTCACCCCCCCACTTT.

The chain links TRBV5-6 to TRBJ1-1; D not certain. The CDR3 is made up of 13 amino acids. Germline V gene sequence: CDR1 SGHDT, CDR2 YYEEEE. V was pared by 5 bases and J by 0 bases, with 8 bases between. CDR3 nucleotides: TGTGCCAGCAGATATGCGATGAACACTGAAGCTTTCTTT. This encodes CASRYAMNTEAFF.

DNA for the CDR3: TGTGCCAGCAGCGTAGCTTCCTCTTTAACCATCAACAGGGAGAACACCGGGGAGCTGTTTTTT. This gives the protein CASSVASSLTINRENTGELFF. The chain uses TRBV9 and TRBJ2-2; perhaps TRBD1 as D (6 bases). The CDR3 covers 21 residues. Germline CDR1 and CDR2: SGDLS and YYNGEE. V lost 0 bases, J lost 1 base, and 25 bases lay in between.

This chain links TRBV11-2 with TRBJ1-2; D is uncertain. This CDR3 comprises 14 residues. The germline CDR1 and CDR2 sequences are SGHAT and FQNNGV. V was pared by 1 base and J by 4 bases, with 10 bases between. The CDR3 here is CASSLGLFRYGYTF. The CDR3 DNA sequence: TGTGCCAGCAGCTTAGGTCTCTTTCGCTATGGCTACACCTTC.

The chain combines TRBV27 with TRBJ1-2, with a tentative D call TRBD1 (6 bases). This CDR3 spans 16 amino acids. The germline V and J ends were trimmed by 5 bases and 4 bases, with 20 bases remaining between them. Per the germline V gene, CDR1 is MNHEY and CDR2 is SMNVEV (reference sequence). CDR3 region: CASSLRQAKLGYGYTF. Written as DNA, the CDR3 is TGTGCCAGCAGTCTTAGACAGGCGAAGTTAGGCTATGGCTACACCTTC.

The rearrangement joins TRBV11-2 to TRBJ2-7, with D perhaps TRBD1 (6 bases). With 5 bases removed from V and 2 bases from J, the gap between germline ends came to 22 bases. This CDR3 is built from 17 residues. CDR1 SGHAT and CDR2 FQNNGV come from the germline V gene. The CDR3 region is CASSQWGRARDAYEQYF. The DNA for the CDR3 is TGTGCCAGCAGCCAGTGGGGGCGGGCAAGGGATGCCTACGAGCAGTACTTC.

This sequence joins TRBV27 and TRBJ2-4; 7 nucleotides match TRBD1. Unmatched junction bases numbered 5, after V lost 8 bases and J lost 7 bases. This CDR3 is built from 12 residues. The germline V gene encodes CDR1 MNHEY and CDR2 SMNVEV (reference sequence). The CDR3 protein is CASFDRANIQYF. As DNA, the CDR3 is TGTGCCAGCTTTGACAGGGCGAACATTCAGTACTTC.

J is TRBJ2-1 and V is TRBV29-1; 12 nucleotides align to TRBD2. Germline values: CDR1 SQVTM, CDR2 ANQGSEA. The V and J ends lost 6 bases and 7 bases, in that order; junction bases with no gene match: 7. This CDR3 contains 14 residues. CDR3 nucleotides: TGCAGCGTCCCGGGGCTAGCGGGGGGGAATGAGCAGTTCTTC. This encodes CSVPGLAGGNEQFF.

V is TRBV30 and J is TRBJ1-6, with D uncertain. Germline CDR1 reads GTSNPN; CDR2 reads SVGIG (reference sequence). The germline V and J ends were trimmed by 1 base and 7 bases, with 14 bases remaining between them. The length of the CDR3 is 15 residues. The CDR3 reads CAWSELGRFNSPLHF. Written as DNA, the CDR3 is TGTGCCTGGAGTGAACTGGGCAGGTTCAATTCACCCCTCCACTTT.

J is TRBJ2-1 and V is TRBV6-4; TRBD1 agrees at 7 bases. J lost 8 bases, V lost 3 bases, and 4 bases had no gene match. Germline CDR1 MRHNA, CDR2 SNTAGT. The CDR3 contains 13 residues. CDR3 sequence (DNA): TGTGCCAGCAGTGATATCACAGGGGATGAGCAGTTCTTC. It yields the protein CASSDITGDEQFF.

The rearrangement uses TRBV10-3 and TRBJ2-5; TRBD1 matches at 9 bases. This CDR3 region has 14 residues. The V gene end was trimmed by 7 bases and the J gene end by 4 bases; junction bases not matched to a gene: 7. From germline, CDR1 is ENHRY and CDR2 SYGVKD. This CDR3 reads CAIKGQGGTETQYF. The CDR3 DNA reads TGTGCCATCAAGGGACAGGGAGGGACAGAGACCCAGTACTTC.

The J gene is TRBJ2-7, the V gene TRBV9, with a weak D call TRBD2 (6 bases). Trimming left V 3 bases short and J 1 base short, with 11 bases between. Looked up from germline, CDR1 is SGDLS and CDR2 is YYNGEE. The CDR3 has 14 amino acids. As DNA, the CDR3 is TGTGCCAGCAGCGGCGGGACGGTGTCCTACGAGCAGTACTTC. It encodes CASSGGTVSYEQYF. Looking up the rest from reference TRBV9 and TRBJ2-7 gives the full variable domain: DSGVTQTPKHLITATGQRVTLRCSPRSGDLSVYWYQQSLDQGLQFLIQYYNGEERAKGNILERFSAQQFPDLHSELNLSSLELGDSALYFCASSGGTVSYEQYFGPGTRLTVT.

The J gene is TRBJ2-2, the V gene TRBV29-1, with D unclear. CDR1 and CDR2 (germline): SQVTM, ANQGSEA. Trimming removed 3 bases from V and 5 bases from J, with 7 bases in between. This CDR3 contains 12 residues. The DNA of the CDR3 is TGCAGCGTTGACCTAGTAACCGGGGAGCTGTTTTTT. Its protein is CSVDLVTGELFF.

This chain joins TRBV11-2 and TRBJ2-5, with 10 bases that match TRBD2. The CDR3 consists of 14 residues. Germline V gene lookup returns CDR1 SGHAT and CDR2 FQNNGV. The junction had 9 bases not matched to a gene; V was cut back by 5 bases and J by 9 bases. The CDR3 loop reads CASSPSLAGRPQYF. The CDR3 DNA is TGTGCCAGCAGCCCCTCACTAGCGGGGAGGCCCCAGTACTTC.

V and J are TRBV5-1 and TRBJ1-3; no reliable D call. This CDR3 contains 15 residues. Between the trimmed V and J ends, which lost 0 bases and 2 bases, there was a span of 9 bases. Germline lookup yields CDR1 SGHRS and CDR2 YFSETQ. In DNA, the CDR3 is TGCGCCAGCAGCTTGGATGAGGTCCCTGGAAACACCATATATTTT. This encodes CASSLDEVPGNTIYF.

This clone was detected a few times. The chain recombines TRBV14 with TRBJ1-4; D gene ambiguous. There are 15 residues in the CDR3. Trimming took off 4 bases at V and 8 bases at J, with 17 bases between the two ends. The germline V gene encodes CDR1 SGHDN and CDR2 FVKESK. The CDR3 DNA follows: TGTGCCAGCAGCCCCGGGCCCGTCTGGAGGGAAAAACTGTTTTTT. It yields the protein CASSPGPVWREKLFF.

The chain uses TRBV7-9 and TRBJ2-7, with D perhaps matching TRBD1 (6 bases). Germline lookup yields CDR1 SEHNR and CDR2 FQNEAQ (reference sequence). Between the trimmed V and J ends, which lost 3 bases and 3 bases, there was a span of 15 bases. The CDR3 has 15 residues. This CDR3 is CASSFVQGDRYEQYF. CDR3 coding DNA: TGTGCCAGCAGCTTTGTACAGGGAGACCGCTACGAGCAGTACTTC.

This chain links TRBV5-1 with TRBJ2-1; 14 bases agree with TRBD2. Unmatched junction bases numbered 7, after V lost 4 bases and J lost 10 bases. The CDR3 runs 15 residues. Germline-derived CDR1 and CDR2 are SGHRS and YFSETQ. CDR3 nucleotides: TGCGCCAGCAGCCCGGGACTAGCGGGGGCCCCGGAGCAGTTCTTC. This gives the protein CASSPGLAGAPEQFF.

The chain uses TRBV4-1 and TRBJ2-7, with 8 bases that match TRBD1. The CDR3 has 15 amino acids. Trimming cost V 1 base and J 2 bases; bases outside gene matches: 4. Germline V gene sequence: CDR1 MGHRA, CDR2 YSYEKL. CDR3 DNA: TGCGCCAGCAGCCAAGGGGGGACAGGAACCTACGAGCAGTACTTC. Its protein is CASSQGGTGTYEQYF.

This clone was seen just once. The V and J genes are TRBV28 and TRBJ1-2; 7 nucleotides match TRBD1. J was trimmed by 2 bases and V by 11 bases; bases with no gene match: 5. This CDR3 is 12 amino acids long. The germline CDR1 and CDR2 sequences are MDHEN and SYDVKM. The CDR3 region is CAGSTGNYGYTF. The CDR3 DNA reads as TGTGCCGGATCGACAGGGAACTATGGCTACACCTTC.

The V and J genes are TRBV7-9 and TRBJ1-3; D perhaps matches TRBD1 (6 bases). Germline lookup yields CDR1 SEHNR and CDR2 FQNEAQ (reference sequence). The CDR3 is 14 amino acids. Deletions cut 3 bases from V and 2 bases from J, with 8 bases between. CDR3 sequence reads: CASSLGQAGNTIYF. DNA for the CDR3: TGTGCCAGCAGCTTGGGACAAGCTGGAAACACCATATATTTT.

V gene TRBV5-1 combines with J gene TRBJ2-7, with 10 bases matching TRBD1. Germline trimming cut 4 bases from V and 3 bases from J; bases unmatched to any gene: 7. The CDR3 extends over 15 amino acids. CDR1 is SGHRS, CDR2 YFSETQ, per germline. The CDR3 region has the DNA TGCGCCAGCAGCGAGGGGACAGGGGAGAACTACGAGCAGTACTTC. This codes for CASSEGTGENYEQYF.

The chain couples TRBV2 to TRBJ2-3; D may be TRBD1 (6 bases). Germline-derived CDR1 and CDR2 are SNHLY and FYNNEI. The CDR3 is made up of 14 amino acids. Trimming removed 3 bases at V and 4 bases at J, with 11 bases between. The CDR3 protein is CASSDIGGADTQYF. CDR3 nucleotides: TGTGCCAGCAGTGATATTGGGGGCGCAGATACGCAGTATTTT. The full variable domain, its missing parts supplied by reference TRBV2 and TRBJ2-3, is EPEVTQTPSHQVTQMGQEVILRCVPISNHLYFYWYRQILGQKVEFLVSFYNNEISEKSEIFDDQFSVERPDGSNFTLKIRSTKLEDSAMYFCASSDIGGADTQYFGPGTRLTVL.

The chain joins TRBV10-3 to TRBJ2-6; the D gene is possibly TRBD1 (5 bases). The CDR3 has 15 amino acids. V lost 6 bases, J lost 13 bases, and 22 bases lay in between. Germline CDR1 is ENHRY and CDR2 is SYGVKD. The CDR3 region is CAIRPQASLSSVLTF. CDR3 bases: TGTGCCATCAGACCACAGGCCTCTCTCTCTTCGGTCCTGACTTTC.